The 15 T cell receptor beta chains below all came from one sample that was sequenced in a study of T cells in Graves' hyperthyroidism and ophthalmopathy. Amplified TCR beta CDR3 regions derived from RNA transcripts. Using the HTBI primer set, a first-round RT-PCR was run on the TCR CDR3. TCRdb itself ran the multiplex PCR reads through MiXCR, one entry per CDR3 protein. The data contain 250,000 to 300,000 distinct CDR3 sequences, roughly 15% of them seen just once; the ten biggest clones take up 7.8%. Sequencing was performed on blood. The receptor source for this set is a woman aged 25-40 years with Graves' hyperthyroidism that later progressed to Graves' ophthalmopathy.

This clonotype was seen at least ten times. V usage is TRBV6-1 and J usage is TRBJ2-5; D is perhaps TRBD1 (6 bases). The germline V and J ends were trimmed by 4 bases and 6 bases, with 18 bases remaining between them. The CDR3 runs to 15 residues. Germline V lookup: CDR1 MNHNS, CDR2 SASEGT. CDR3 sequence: CASSAVGTGLQTQYF. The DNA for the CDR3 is TGTGCCAGCAGTGCGGTGGGCACAGGGCTTCAGACCCAGTACTTC.

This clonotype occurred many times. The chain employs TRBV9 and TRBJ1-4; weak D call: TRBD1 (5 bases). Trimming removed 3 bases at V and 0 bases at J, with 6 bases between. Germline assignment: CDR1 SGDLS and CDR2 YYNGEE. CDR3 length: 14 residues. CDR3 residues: CASSEDTTNEKLFF. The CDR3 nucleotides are TGTGCCAGCAGCGAGGACACAACTAATGAAAAACTGTTTTTT.

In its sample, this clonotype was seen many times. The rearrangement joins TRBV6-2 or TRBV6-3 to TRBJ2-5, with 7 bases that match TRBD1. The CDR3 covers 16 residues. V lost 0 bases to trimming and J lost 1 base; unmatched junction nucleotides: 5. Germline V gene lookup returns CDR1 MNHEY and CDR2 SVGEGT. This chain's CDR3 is CASSYSKTGIQETQYF. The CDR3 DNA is TGTGCCAGCAGTTACTCCAAGACAGGGATCCAAGAGACCCAGTACTTC.

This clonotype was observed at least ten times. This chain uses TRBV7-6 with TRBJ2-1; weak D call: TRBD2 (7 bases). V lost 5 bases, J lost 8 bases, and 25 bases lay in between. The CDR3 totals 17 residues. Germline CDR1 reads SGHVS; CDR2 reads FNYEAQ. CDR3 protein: CASSPGGVAGPGDEQFF. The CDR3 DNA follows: TGTGCCAGCAGCCCCGGGGGCGTAGCGGGCCCGGGGGATGAGCAGTTCTTC.

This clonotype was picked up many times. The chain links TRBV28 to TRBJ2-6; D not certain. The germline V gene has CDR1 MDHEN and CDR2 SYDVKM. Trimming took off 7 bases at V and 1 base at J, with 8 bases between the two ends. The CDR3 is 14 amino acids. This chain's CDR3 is CASTRMSGANVLTF. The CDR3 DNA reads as TGTGCCAGCACTCGGATGTCTGGGGCCAACGTCCTGACTTTC.

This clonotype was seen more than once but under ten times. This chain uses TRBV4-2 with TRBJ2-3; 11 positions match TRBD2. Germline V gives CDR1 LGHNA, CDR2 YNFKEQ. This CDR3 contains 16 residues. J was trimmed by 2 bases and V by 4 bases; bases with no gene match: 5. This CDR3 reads CASSRETSGNTDTQYF. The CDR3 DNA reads TGTGCCAGCAGCCGAGAGACTAGCGGGAACACAGATACGCAGTATTTT.

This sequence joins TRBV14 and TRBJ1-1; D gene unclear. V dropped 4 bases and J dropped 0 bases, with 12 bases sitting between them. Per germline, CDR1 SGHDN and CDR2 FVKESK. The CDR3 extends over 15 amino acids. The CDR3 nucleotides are TGTGCCAGCAGCCTCTGGACCTATATGAACACTGAAGCTTTCTTT. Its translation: CASSLWTYMNTEAFF.

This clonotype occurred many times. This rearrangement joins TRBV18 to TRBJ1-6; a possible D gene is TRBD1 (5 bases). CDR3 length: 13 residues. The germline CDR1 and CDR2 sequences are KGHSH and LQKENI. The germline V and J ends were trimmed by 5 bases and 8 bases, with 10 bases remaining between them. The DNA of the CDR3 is TGTGCCAGCTCAAAAGGGACGGATTCACCCCTCCACTTT. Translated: CASSKGTDSPLHF.

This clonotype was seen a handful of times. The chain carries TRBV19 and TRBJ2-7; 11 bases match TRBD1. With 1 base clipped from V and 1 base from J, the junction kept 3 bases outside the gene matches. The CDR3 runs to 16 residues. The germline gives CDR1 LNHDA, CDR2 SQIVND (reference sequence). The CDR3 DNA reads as TGTGCCAGTAGTATAGGCGGGACAGGGGGTTCCTACGAGCAGTACTTC. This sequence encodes CASSIGGTGGSYEQYF.

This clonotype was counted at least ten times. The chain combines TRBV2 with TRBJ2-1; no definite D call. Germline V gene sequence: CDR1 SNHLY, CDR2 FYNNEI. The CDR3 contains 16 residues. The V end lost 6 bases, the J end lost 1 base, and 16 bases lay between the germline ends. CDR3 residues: CASSRSAGPSYNEQFF. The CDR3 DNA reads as TGTGCCAGCAGCCGCTCCGCAGGCCCTTCCTACAATGAGCAGTTCTTC.

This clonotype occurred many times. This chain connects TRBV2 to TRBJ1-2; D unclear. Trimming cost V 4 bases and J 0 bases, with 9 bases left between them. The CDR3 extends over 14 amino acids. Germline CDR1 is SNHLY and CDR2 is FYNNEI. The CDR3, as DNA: TGTGCCAGCAGTGCGGCAATAACTAACTATGGCTACACCTTC. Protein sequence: CASSAAITNYGYTF.

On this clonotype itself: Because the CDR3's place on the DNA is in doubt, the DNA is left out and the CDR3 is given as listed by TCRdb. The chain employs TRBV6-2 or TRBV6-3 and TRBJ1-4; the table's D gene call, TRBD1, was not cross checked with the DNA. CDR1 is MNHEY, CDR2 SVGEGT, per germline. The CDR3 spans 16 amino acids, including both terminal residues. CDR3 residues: CASSYGGQGAMKNCFF.

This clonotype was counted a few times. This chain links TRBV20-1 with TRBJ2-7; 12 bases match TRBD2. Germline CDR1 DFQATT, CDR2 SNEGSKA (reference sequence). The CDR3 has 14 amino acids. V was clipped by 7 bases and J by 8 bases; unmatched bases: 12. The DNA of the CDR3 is TGCAGTGTTCGGACTAGCGGGATCGCTACGAAGCAGTACTTC. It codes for CSVRTSGIATKQYF.

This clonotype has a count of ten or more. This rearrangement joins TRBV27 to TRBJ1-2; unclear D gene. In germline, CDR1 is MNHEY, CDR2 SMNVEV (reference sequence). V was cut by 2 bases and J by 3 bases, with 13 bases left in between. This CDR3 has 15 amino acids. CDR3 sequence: CASSLRLGRDYGYTF. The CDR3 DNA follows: TGTGCCAGCAGTTTAAGGCTCGGGAGGGACTATGGCTACACCTTC.

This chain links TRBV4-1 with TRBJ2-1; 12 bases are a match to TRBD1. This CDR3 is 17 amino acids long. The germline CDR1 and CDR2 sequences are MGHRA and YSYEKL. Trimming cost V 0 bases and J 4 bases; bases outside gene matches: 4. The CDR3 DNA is TGCGCCAGCAGCCAAGACCCGGGACAGGGGGCTTACAATGAGCAGTTCTTC. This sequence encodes CASSQDPGQGAYNEQFF.